Listed here are 18 T cell receptor beta chains from one sample, sequenced in a study of cytomegalovirus exposure and HLA in healthy donors. Both 60 Vbeta primers and 13 Jbeta primers went into the PCR. Clones were sequenced by immunoSEQ multiplex PCR, and TCRdb holds only the in-frame ones, with some missing. The table includes about 230,000 clones, 85% to 90% detected once. Source material: PBMCs. The receptor set was obtained from a woman younger than 30 in good health and CMV-seronegative.

V and J are TRBV5-6 and TRBJ2-7; perhaps TRBD2 as D (6 bases). Deletions cut 4 bases from V and 5 bases from J, with 19 bases between. Germline V gene sequence: CDR1 SGHDT, CDR2 YYEEEE. The CDR3 runs to 15 residues. CDR3 nucleotide sequence: TGTGCCAGCAGCCTCGCAGCACCCGGCGGGGACGAGCAGTACTTC. Translated: CASSLAAPGGDEQYF.

V is TRBV18 and J is TRBJ1-5; D is uncertain. From germline, CDR1 is KGHSH and CDR2 LQKENI. V gave up 1 base and J gave up 6 bases, with 16 bases separating them. The CDR3 is 16 amino acids. The CDR3 loop reads CASSPLWERKIQPQHF. CDR3 sequence (DNA): TGTGCCAGCTCACCACTGTGGGAGCGGAAAATTCAGCCCCAGCATTTT.

This chain connects TRBV18 to TRBJ1-1; 8 bases match TRBD1. V shed 4 bases, J shed 6 bases, and the junction held 10 bases outside the gene matches. The V gene's germline CDR1 is KGHSH and CDR2 LQKENI. The CDR3 consists of 15 residues. DNA of the CDR3: TGTGCCAGCTCACTAGGACAGGGCGGTATTTCTGAAGCTTTCTTT. This sequence encodes CASSLGQGGISEAFF. The full variable domain, in which reference TRBV18 and TRBJ1-1 provide the parts outside the CDR3, is NAGVMQNPRHLVRRRGQEARLRCSPMKGHSHVYWYRQLPEEGLKFMVYLQKENIIDESGMPKERFSAEFPKEGPSILRIQQVVRGDSAAYFCASSLGQGGISEAFFGQGTRLTVV.

The chain combines TRBV11-2 with TRBJ2-7; 12 nucleotides align to TRBD2. Per the germline V gene, CDR1 is SGHAT and CDR2 is FQNNGV. The CDR3 runs to 17 residues. After removal of 3 bases from V and 5 bases from J, the junction contained 11 bases not matched to a gene. CDR3 protein: CASSFPRLAGVGHEQYF. In DNA form, the CDR3 reads TGTGCCAGCAGCTTCCCCCGACTAGCGGGAGTCGGCCACGAGCAGTACTTC.

V and J are TRBV13 and TRBJ2-5, with TRBD2 as a possible D gene (6 bases). The end of the DNA aligns better with TRBJ2-7, so the J call may be wrong. The V gene's germline CDR1 is PRHDT and CDR2 FYEKMQ (reference sequence). The CDR3 has 16 amino acids. DNA for the CDR3: TGTGCCAGCAGCTTAGGGGAGGCCGGGAGCCCCTACGAGCAGTACTTC. This codes for CASSLGEAGSPYEQYF.

The chain joins TRBV5-4 to TRBJ2-1; TRBD2 matches 10 bases. The CDR3 is 13 residues long. Germline CDR1 reads SGHNT; CDR2 reads YYREEE (reference sequence). The ends lost 4 bases at V and 7 bases at J; junction bases unmatched: 2. As DNA, the CDR3 is TGTGCCAGCAGCCCAGCGGGGGGGAATGAGCAGTTCTTC. This translates into CASSPAGGNEQFF.

The chain is built from TRBV7-8 and TRBJ1-5; D ambiguous. This CDR3 is built from 14 residues. V was trimmed by 3 bases and J by 0 bases, leaving 6 bases between them. Germline V gene lookup returns CDR1 SGHVS and CDR2 FQNEAQ. The CDR3 sequence: CASSLQVSNQPQHF. Here the CDR3 DNA reads TGTGCCAGCAGCTTGCAGGTTAGCAATCAGCCCCAGCATTTT.

The rearrangement joins TRBV14 to TRBJ2-3; TRBD2 matches at 15 bases. Looked up from germline, CDR1 is SGHDN and CDR2 is FVKESK. This CDR3 region has 23 residues. The V gene end was trimmed by 2 bases and the J gene end by 3 bases; junction bases not matched to a gene: 21. CDR3 amino acids: CASSQPLKGRTSGRAGRTDTQYF. CDR3 coding DNA: TGTGCCAGCAGCCAACCTCTAAAGGGTAGGACTAGCGGGAGGGCAGGTCGGACAGATACGCAGTATTTT.

The V gene is TRBV25-1, the J gene TRBJ1-1; a possible D gene is TRBD1 (5 bases). CDR3 size: 16 residues. Between the trimmed V and J ends, which lost 3 bases and 3 bases, there was a span of 17 bases. Germline V gene sequence: CDR1 MGHDK, CDR2 SYGVNS. This CDR3 reads CASSEWGVGGDTEAFF. The CDR3 DNA sequence: TGTGCCAGCAGTGAGTGGGGTGTCGGGGGGGACACTGAAGCTTTCTTT.

The genes are TRBV18 and TRBJ2-3, with D tentatively TRBD1 (6 bases). Germline V gives CDR1 KGHSH, CDR2 LQKENI. Trimming removed 5 bases at V and 1 base at J, with 13 bases between. The CDR3 covers 15 residues. The DNA of the CDR3 is TGTGCCAGCTCAGAAAACAGGGCGGGCACAGATACGCAGTATTTT. It translates to CASSENRAGTDTQYF.

The rearrangement uses TRBV25-1 and TRBJ1-1, with 9 bases identical to TRBD1. After removal of 0 bases from V and 4 bases from J, the junction contained 6 bases not matched to a gene. The CDR3 has 16 amino acids. CDR1 is MGHDK and CDR2 is SYGVNS in the germline V gene. CDR3 nucleotides: TGTGCCAGCAGTGAATACGGGACAGGGTATCGCACTGAAGCTTTCTTT. Protein sequence: CASSEYGTGYRTEAFF.

V usage is TRBV6-5 and J usage is TRBJ1-1; D possibly corresponds to TRBD1 (6 bases). Trimming left V 11 bases short and J 4 bases short, with 14 bases between. CDR3 length equals 12 residues. Germline assignment: CDR1 MNHEY and CDR2 SVGAGI. CDR3 amino acids: CASQGGFTEAFF. The CDR3 region has the DNA TGTGCCTCACAGGGAGGGTTCACTGAAGCTTTCTTT.

The count of this clone is one. This chain uses TRBV5-1 with TRBJ2-7; D not resolved. Deletions cut 1 base from V and 5 bases from J, with 22 bases between. CDR1 and CDR2 (germline): SGHRS, YFSETQ. The CDR3 runs 17 residues. Written as DNA, the CDR3 is TGCGCCAGCAGCTTGCTCGCGCCAGCGACCTCATCGGACGAGCAGTACTTC. Amino acids: CASSLLAPATSSDEQYF. Filled out from reference TRBV5-1 and TRBJ2-7, the complete variable domain reads KAGVTQTPRYLIKTRGQQVTLSCSPISGHRSVSWYQQTPGQGLQFLFEYFSETQRNKGNFPGRFSGRQFSNSRSEMNVSTLELGDSALYLCASSLLAPATSSDEQYFGPGTRLTVT.

The chain couples TRBV10-3 to TRBJ1-1; TRBD1 matches 8 bases. The CDR3 loop spans 14 amino acids. Germline loops: CDR1 ENHRY, CDR2 SYGVKD. V lost 0 bases, J lost 8 bases, and 5 bases stayed unmatched. The CDR3 DNA is TGTGCCATCAGTGAGTCGGGACAGGCATACGAAGCTTTCTTT. Amino acid sequence: CAISESGQAYEAFF.

The V and J genes are TRBV29-1 and TRBJ2-7, with TRBD2 identical over 7 bases. CDR3 size: 12 residues. Per germline, CDR1 SQVTM and CDR2 ANQGSEA. The V and J ends lost 6 bases and 5 bases, in that order; junction bases with no gene match: 7. The CDR3 sequence is CSVKGGADEQYF. CDR3 DNA: TGCAGCGTCAAGGGAGGGGCCGACGAGCAGTACTTC.

The gene calls are TRBV5-6 and TRBJ2-1, with D possibly being TRBD2 (5 bases). Germline V gene sequence: CDR1 SGHDT, CDR2 YYEEEE. Trimming pared 5 bases from V and 4 bases from J, leaving 19 bases between. The CDR3 runs 16 residues. CDR3 region: CASRGQLVDLYNEQFF. CDR3 bases: TGTGCCAGCAGAGGGCAACTAGTGGACCTATACAATGAGCAGTTCTTC. Full variable domain (missing parts from reference TRBV5-6 and TRBJ2-1): DAGVTQSPTHLIKTRGQQVTLRCSPKSGHDTVSWYQQALGQGPQFIFQYYEEEERQRGNFPDRFSGHQFPNYSSELNVNALLLGDSALYLCASRGQLVDLYNEQFFGPGTRLTVL.

The J gene is TRBJ2-2, the V gene TRBV11-2, with 9 nucleotides matching TRBD1. The ends lost 5 bases at V and 6 bases at J; junction bases unmatched: 7. CDR3 size: 15 residues. Germline V CDR1 and CDR2: SGHAT, FQNNGV. The CDR3, as DNA: TGTGCCAGCAGCCGGGACAGGGATACATCCGGGGAGCTGTTTTTT. Translation gives CASSRDRDTSGELFF.

The chain couples TRBV11-2 to TRBJ2-7; D gene unclear. V shed 1 base and J shed 4 bases, with 11 bases lying between them. CDR1 and CDR2 from the germline V gene are SGHAT and FQNNGV. CDR3 length: 14 residues. The CDR3 here is CASSLGGSRYEQYF. DNA of the CDR3: TGTGCCAGCAGCTTAGGTGGGTCTAGATACGAGCAGTACTTC.